This T cell receptor beta chain was retrieved from a study of identical twins. The germline gives CDR1 SGDLS, CDR2 YYNGEE. The CDR3 runs to 17 residues. Trimming stripped 4 bases from V and 12 bases from J, with 29 bases between. A single record per CDR3 protein comes from TCRdb applying MiXCR to the 5' RACE reads. This sample carries under 800,000 distinct CDR3 sequences, approximately 22% of them seen once, and the ten largest clones take around 4.4%. This sample also belongs to another study, concerning T cells expressing NK-cell markers. That report adds: Source material for TCR beta repertoires consisted of sorted CD3+CD56+NKG2C+, CD3+CD56+NKG2C- and CD3+CD56-NKG2C+ T cells. Several experiments employed an anti-gamma-delta TCR antibody to confine sorting to alpha-beta TCR T cells. Top CD8+ clonotypes included the dominant CD3+CD56+NKG2C+ clonotypes in six donors. A few donors likewise had their CD3+CD56-NKG2C+ fraction led by these clonotypes.

Sequences were obtained from PBMCs. The rearrangement joins TRBV9 to TRBJ2-1; weak D call: TRBD2 (6 bases). This receptor was identified in a woman under 30 in good health. CDR3 nucleotide sequence: TGTGCCAGCAGCCCACGTGGGGTAGCGGAACCTTCTTGGGGGCAGTTCTTC. Residues: CASSPRGVAEPSWGQFF.